These T cell receptor beta chains were read from a single sample in a study of cytomegalovirus exposure and HLA in healthy donors. Generated by immunoSEQ multiplex PCR, the TCRdb table keeps only in-frame clones and is missing some. The sample contains 150,000 to 200,000 clones, just under 85% of which appear only once. Sequencing was done on a sample of PBMCs. Receptors were obtained from a man under 40 in good health and CMV-seropositive. The CDR3 runs from the conserved cysteine through the conserved F or W. The D gene is left open where the match is weak. Expanded clones get a size class; other rows say once, few or many, or leave the size out.

D: -; J: TRBJ1-5; size: -; V: TRBV11-2; DNA: TGTGCCAGCAGCCTAGGGGGGGATGTCGGGCAGCCCCAGCATTTT; CDR3: CASSLGGDVGQPQHF
D: TRBD2; J: TRBJ2-1; size: -; V: TRBV7-3; DNA: TGTGCCAGCAGCTTATCTGCTGGACTAGCGCCCCTCAATGAGCAGTTCTTC; CDR3: CASSLSAGLAPLNEQFF
D: -; J: TRBJ1-1; size: -; V: TRBV10-2; DNA: TGCGCCAGCACCCACAGGGCCCTGAACACTGAAGCTTTCTTT; CDR3: CASTHRALNTEAFF
D: TRBD2; J: TRBJ2-5; size: -; V: TRBV5-1; DNA: TGCGCCAGCAGCTTGGGGGTAGCGGGGGAAAGCCAAGAGACCCAGTACTTC; CDR3: CASSLGVAGESQETQYF
D: -; J: TRBJ2-3; size: -; V: TRBV15; DNA: TGTGCCACCAGCAGAGCCTCGGGGGTCCTCACAGATACGCAGTATTTT; CDR3: CATSRASGVLTDTQYF
D: -; J: TRBJ1-2; size: few; V: TRBV5-1; DNA: TGCGCCAGCAGCTTGGAGGGGATGGGGGGCTACACCTTC; CDR3: CASSLEGMGGYTF
D: -; J: TRBJ1-6; size: -; V: TRBV6-9; DNA: TGTGCCAGCAGTTATCCACCTACCCCGACAGATAATTCACCCCTCCACTTT; CDR3: CASSYPPTPTDNSPLHF
D: -; J: TRBJ2-4; size: -; V: TRBV7-2; DNA: TGTGCCAGCAGCTTATCAGGGGAAAACATTCAGTACTTC; CDR3: CASSLSGENIQYF
D: TRBD1; J: TRBJ2-1; size: -; V: TRBV4-3; DNA: TGCGCCAGCAGCCGTCCGGGACAGGGTAACAATGAGCAGTTCTTC; CDR3: CASSRPGQGNNEQFF
D: TRBD1; J: TRBJ2-7; size: -; V: TRBV7-2; DNA: TGTGCCAGCAGCTCGGGACAGGGATACTACGAGCAGTACTTC; CDR3: CASSSGQGYYEQYF
D: TRBD1; J: TRBJ2-7; size: -; V: TRBV6-5; DNA: TGTGCCAGCATTTTTCGACAGGGGGGTAACTACGAGCAGTACTTC; CDR3: CASIFRQGGNYEQYF
D: -; J: TRBJ2-5; size: -; V: TRBV7-6; DNA: TGTGCCAGCAGCTTAGGTGGAGGGCAAGAGACCCAGTACTTC; CDR3: CASSLGGGQETQYF
D: -; J: TRBJ1-1; size: -; V: TRBV6-5; DNA: TGTGCCACCTCTCCTTTCCAAGGGCAGGGGACTGAAGCTTTCTTT; CDR3: CATSPFQGQGTEAFF
D: -; J: TRBJ1-5; size: -; V: TRBV27; DNA: TGTGCCAGCAGGCTGACAGGTTATAGCAATCAGCCCCAGCATTTT; CDR3: CASRLTGYSNQPQHF
D: TRBD2; J: TRBJ2-5; size: -; V: TRBV7-8; DNA: TGTGCCAGCAGCTTAGTATCTAGCGGGGGGGCGGAGACCCAGTACTTC; CDR3: CASSLVSSGGAETQYF
D: -; J: TRBJ2-5; size: once; V: TRBV18; DNA: TGTGCCAGCTCACCCGGCCCGCGGGAGACCCAGTACTTC; CDR3: CASSPGPRETQYF
D: TRBD2; J: TRBJ2-1; size: once; V: TRBV6-1; DNA: TGTGCCAGCAGTGTGGGGCGGGGGGGAATCGGTGAGCAGTTCTTC; CDR3: CASSVGRGGIGEQFF
D: -; J: TRBJ1-3; size: -; V: TRBV7-9; DNA: TGTGCCAGCAGCCCAGGGATTTCAGGAAACACCATATATTTT; CDR3: CASSPGISGNTIYF
D: -; J: TRBJ2-7; size: -; V: TRBV4-3; DNA: TGCGCCAGCAGCCAAGAGAGGGCCAGGTTCTACGAGCAGTACTTC; CDR3: CASSQERARFYEQYF
D: TRBD2; J: TRBJ2-5; size: -; V: TRBV5-1; DNA: TGCGCCAGCAGCCCGGGACTAGCGGGAGAGACCCAGTACTTC; CDR3: CASSPGLAGETQYF